The present T cell receptor beta chain was sequenced within a study of draining lymph node invasion in breast cancer (TCRdb year 2020). At the level of the whole study: Nodal metastasis was diagnosed by histology and cytokeratin immunohistochemistry, and confirmation was obtained by EpCAM/CD45 flow cytometry. In a separate targeted assay, sorted memory regulatory T cells and memory conventional CD4 T cells were compared across breast cancer tissues by bulk TCR-beta CDR3 sequencing. In the separate targeted TCR sequencing, lymph nodes from about 5 patients were covered, and primary tumors were sequenced for three of those patients. From every patient, the primary tumor plus matched non-invaded and tumor-invaded tumor-draining lymph nodes were collected, and both Treg and Tconv subsets were profiled. Overall study outcomes, separate from this receptor: Across all tissues in the targeted TCR-seq data, Tregs appeared to be more clonally expanded than Tconvs, and both subsets showed lower diversity in tumor than in lymph nodes. Tracking the tumor top-100 clones was possible in just a couple of patients. Per tissue, roughly 12-25% of Treg TCRs were found to be shared with Tconvs, and this sharing was interpreted as suggesting peripheral Treg induction. Shared TCRs between Treg and Tconv subsets were considered suggestive but not proof of common clonal origin. Some of the top 100 tumor clones were detected in invaded and non-invaded nodes, suggesting recirculation between tumor and draining nodes. Data could not resolve whether Treg conversion occurred in a given organ or whether converted Tregs recirculated between nodes and tumor.

CD4+ CD45RA- CD25high cells were sorted as memory regulatory T cells. Tumor-draining lymph nodes were classified as non-invaded or invaded according to absence or presence of metastatic tumor cells. Before staining and sorting, a Miltenyi Pan T Cell isolation kit was used to pre-enrich the T cells. Immunohistochemistry for estrogen receptor, progesterone receptor, HER2 and Ki-67 was used to characterize primary tumors. Fresh surgical tissue was processed within a few hours after surgery by cutting into small fragments. The tissue fragments were digested enzymatically for more than 15 minutes with Liberase TL plus DNase and were then passed through a 40-micrometer strainer. After DAPI live/dead staining, sorting was performed on a BD FACS Aria II with 98-99% purity. The sorted cells were lysed in TCL buffer, and a Norgen Single Cell RNA purification kit, including DNase treatment, was used to purify the RNA.

To prepare the library, bulk RNA-seq was applied. Reads for this sample came from an Illumina HiSeq 2500. As for how the authors treated the data: For the separate targeted TCR-seq dataset, MiXCR version 2.1.5 with default parameters extracted and quantified CDR3 sequences from raw reads. Each TCR-beta clone in the separate targeted TCR-seq dataset was defined by the V gene, J gene and CDR3 sequence taken together. In the separate targeted TCR-seq dataset, clones with fewer than three counts were removed, then only the 90% most strongly expressed clones per sample were retained. For each tissue in the separate targeted TCR-seq dataset, Treg-Tconv overlap was calculated by dividing the number of shared clones by the total number of Treg clones and multiplying by 100. In-frame beta chains were kept once TCRdb had trimmed the public reads at Q25 with fastp and called clones with MiXCR. Here each entry gathers all rows of one CDR3 protein and keeps the most common genes and DNA. The V and J calls were not made by the authors but by TCRdb's processing. This sample has 3,000 to 4,000 distinct CDR3 sequences in its table, and about half of those were observed once. Roughly 3.2% of the sample is in the top ten clones.

Reading from cysteine to phenylalanine, the CDR3 counts 14 amino acids. Only CDR3 DNA remains: 42 bases, in frame from the first base. Looking up the germline V gene (reference sequence) yields CDR1 DFQATT and CDR2 SNEGSKA. V ends up 6 bases short and J 2 bases short, with an unmatched junction base count of 9. About this clonotype: There is no known antigen for this receptor. The sample holds no much larger clone one base away, and base qualities are not on file.

The sequence came from a female donor with luminal breast cancer. The chain is made from TRBV20-1 and TRBJ2-5; TRBD2 fits 7 bases in the junction. The sample taken for sequencing was sorted memory Tregs from a lymph node. The sample's cell subset or site label, in plain terms: CD45RA-negative sorted CD4+ T cells (memory Tconv or effector/memory Treg). The DNA reads TGCAGTGCCCCCCTTAGCGGGCCGCAAGAGACCCAGTACTTC. Translated, this is CSAPLSGPQETQYF.